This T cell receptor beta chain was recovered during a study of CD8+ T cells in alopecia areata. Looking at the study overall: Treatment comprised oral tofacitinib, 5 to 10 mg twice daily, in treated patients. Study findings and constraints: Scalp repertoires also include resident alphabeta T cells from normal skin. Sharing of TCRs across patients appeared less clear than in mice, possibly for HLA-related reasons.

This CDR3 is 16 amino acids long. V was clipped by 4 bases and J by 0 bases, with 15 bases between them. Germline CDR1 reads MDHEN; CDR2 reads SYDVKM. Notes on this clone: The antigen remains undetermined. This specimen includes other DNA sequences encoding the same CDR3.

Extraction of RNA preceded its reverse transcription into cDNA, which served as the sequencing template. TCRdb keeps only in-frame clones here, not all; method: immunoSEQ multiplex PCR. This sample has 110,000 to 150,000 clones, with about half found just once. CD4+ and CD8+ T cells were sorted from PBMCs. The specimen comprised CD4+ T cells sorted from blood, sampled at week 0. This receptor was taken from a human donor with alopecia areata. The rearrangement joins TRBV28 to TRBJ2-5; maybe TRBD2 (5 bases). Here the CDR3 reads CASSSAGEEYQETQYF. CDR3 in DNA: TGTGCCAGCAGTTCGGCCGGGGAAGAGTACCAAGAGACCCAGTACTTC.